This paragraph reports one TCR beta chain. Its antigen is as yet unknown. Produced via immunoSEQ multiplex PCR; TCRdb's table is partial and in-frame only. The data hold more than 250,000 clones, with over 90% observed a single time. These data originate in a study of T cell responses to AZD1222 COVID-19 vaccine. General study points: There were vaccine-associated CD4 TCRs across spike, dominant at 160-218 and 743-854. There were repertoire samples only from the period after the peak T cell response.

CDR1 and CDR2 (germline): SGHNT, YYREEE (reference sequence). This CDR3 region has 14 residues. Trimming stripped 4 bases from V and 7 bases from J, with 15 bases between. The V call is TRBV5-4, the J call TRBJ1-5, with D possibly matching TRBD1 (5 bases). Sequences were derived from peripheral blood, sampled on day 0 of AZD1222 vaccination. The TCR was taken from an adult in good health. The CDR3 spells CASSHQGEGQPQHF. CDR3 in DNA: TGTGCCAGCAGCCATCAGGGTGAGGGCCAGCCCCAGCATTTT.